The 27 T cell receptor beta chains below come from one sample, sequenced in a study of graft-versus-host responses after intestinal transplantation. No cognate antigen is known for these TCRs. The data were produced by immunoSEQ multiplex PCR, yet TCRdb's version contains in-frame clones alone and is incomplete. Altogether 140,000 or so clones are present, 80% to 95% being singletons, with the ten largest covering about 0.19%. This sample comprised unstimulated CD4+ T cells sorted from spleen or lymph node cells, obtained before intestinal transplant. Receptors were obtained from a human donor who received an intestinal transplant.

The gene calls are TRBV10-3 and TRBJ2-1; D ambiguous. V was clipped by 2 bases and J by 8 bases, with 7 bases between them. This CDR3 has 12 amino acids. Germline CDR1 and CDR2: ENHRY and SYGVKD. CDR3 DNA: TGTGCCATCAGTGAGGGTAGTTATGAGCAGTTCTTC. As protein: CAISEGSYEQFF.

The chain uses TRBV5-5 and TRBJ2-2; 10 bases are a match to TRBD1. Trimming at V came to 3 bases and at J to 6 bases, leaving 5 bases not matched to a gene. This CDR3 has 15 amino acids. CDR1 is SGHKS and CDR2 is YYEKEE in the germline V gene (reference sequence). CDR3 region: CASSSDRGLPGELFF. The CDR3 DNA reads TGTGCCAGCAGCTCAGACAGGGGGCTTCCCGGGGAGCTGTTTTTT.

V usage is TRBV25-1 and J usage is TRBJ2-7; 14 bases are a match to TRBD2. This CDR3 has 15 residues. CDR1 and CDR2 (germline): MGHDK, SYGVNS. V lost 4 bases, J lost 6 bases, and 5 bases stayed unmatched. The CDR3 DNA sequence: TGTGCCAGCAGTGTCCGACTAGCGGGAGGGCCCGAGCAGTACTTC. This gives the protein CASSVRLAGGPEQYF.

The V call is TRBV7-3, the J call TRBJ2-1; 14 nucleotides align to TRBD2. V lost 5 bases and J lost 9; bases outside the gene matches: 9. Germline lookup yields CDR1 SGHTA and CDR2 FQGTGA. This CDR3 is built from 16 residues. The CDR3 coding sequence is TGTGCCAGCAGCCCTTATTCAGGACTAGCGGGAGGTGAGCAGTTCTTC. The encoded protein is CASSPYSGLAGGEQFF.

The chain employs TRBV7-6 and TRBJ2-5; 7 bases are shared with TRBD2. This CDR3 is built from 16 residues. CDR1 is SGHVS and CDR2 is FNYEAQ in the germline V gene. V dropped 1 base and J dropped 7; count of bases not matched to a gene: 12. Written as DNA, the CDR3 is TGTGCCAGCAGCTTAGGGGCAACGGGAGGCCAGGCGACCCAGTACTTC. Protein: CASSLGATGGQATQYF.

V usage is TRBV4-1 and J usage is TRBJ2-7; D may be TRBD1 or TRBD2 (6 bases each). Trimming took off 3 bases at V and 4 bases at J, with 19 bases between the two ends. Per the germline V gene, CDR1 is MGHRA and CDR2 is YSYEKL. This CDR3 is 16 amino acids long. The CDR3 sequence: CASSHPFTGARYEQYF. The DNA of the CDR3 is TGCGCCAGCAGCCACCCCTTCACGGGGGCGCGATACGAGCAGTACTTC.

The rearrangement links TRBV28 to TRBJ1-5, with D tentatively TRBD1 (6 bases). Germline lookup yields CDR1 MDHEN and CDR2 SYDVKM. This CDR3 contains 15 residues. V was clipped by 3 bases and J by 3 bases, with 12 bases between them. CDR3 sequence (DNA): TGTGCCAGCAGTTTCAGGGGACGCTACAATCAGCCCCAGCATTTT. Its translation: CASSFRGRYNQPQHF.

The chain recombines TRBV13 with TRBJ2-7; 7 nucleotides align to TRBD2. V was clipped by 4 bases and J by 2 bases; unmatched bases: 5. The CDR3 has 14 amino acids. Germline V CDR1 and CDR2: PRHDT, FYEKMQ (reference sequence). In nucleotides, the CDR3 is TGTGCCAGCAGCTCGGCGGGAGTTACCTACGAGCAGTACTTC. Translated: CASSSAGVTYEQYF. The variable domain in full, completed from reference TRBV13 and TRBJ2-7, reads AAGVIQSPRHLIKEKRETATLKCYPIPRHDTVYWYQQGPGQDPQFLISFYEKMQSDKGSIPDRFSAQQFSDYHSELNMSSLELGDSALYFCASSSAGVTYEQYFGPGTRLTVT.

The sample holds one count of this clone. V gene TRBV28 combines with J gene TRBJ1-4; D unresolved. CDR1 and CDR2 from the germline V gene are MDHEN and SYDVKM. V was pared by 5 bases and J by 0 bases, with 10 bases between. The CDR3 totals 15 residues. The DNA of the CDR3 is TGTGCCAGCAGTCCCTCGGACTCAACTAATGAAAAACTGTTTTTT. It encodes CASSPSDSTNEKLFF.

This chain joins TRBV18 and TRBJ2-3; tentative D call: TRBD2 (5 bases). With 3 bases removed from V and 2 bases from J, the gap between germline ends came to 12 bases. CDR3 size: 15 residues. Germline CDR1 reads KGHSH; CDR2 reads LQKENI. The CDR3 reads CASSPQRGITDTQYF. CDR3 DNA sequence: TGTGCCAGCTCACCCCAACGGGGAATCACAGATACGCAGTATTTT. The full variable domain, completed using reference TRBV18 and TRBJ2-3, is NAGVMQNPRHLVRRRGQEARLRCSPMKGHSHVYWYRQLPEEGLKFMVYLQKENIIDESGMPKERFSAEFPKEGPSILRIQQVVRGDSAAYFCASSPQRGITDTQYFGPGTRLTVL.

This chain joins TRBV27 and TRBJ2-1, with 12 bases fitting TRBD2. Germline V CDR1 and CDR2: MNHEY, SMNVEV (reference sequence). This CDR3 is 15 amino acids long. With 4 bases clipped from V and 6 bases from J, the junction kept 4 bases outside the gene matches. The CDR3 DNA follows: TGTGCCAGCAGTTCCCTAGCGGGAGGGGGCAATGAGCAGTTCTTC. It encodes CASSSLAGGGNEQFF.

This clone was recorded once. The chain recombines TRBV12-5 with TRBJ2-1; D not certain. The germline gives CDR1 LGHNT, CDR2 FRNRAP. Trimming removed 6 bases from V and 0 bases from J, with 12 bases in between. This CDR3 contains 15 residues. The CDR3 reads CASGGSPSSYNEQFF. The CDR3 region has the DNA TGTGCTAGTGGAGGTTCTCCGAGCTCCTACAATGAGCAGTTCTTC.

The gene calls are TRBV11-3 and TRBJ2-3; TRBD2 is a possible D gene (5 bases). This CDR3 is 13 amino acids long. Germline lookup yields CDR1 SGHNT and CDR2 YENEEA. Trimming took 9 bases from V and 0 from J, leaving 10 bases between them. DNA for the CDR3: TGTGCCAGACCGACTACTAGCACAGATACGCAGTATTTT. As protein: CARPTTSTDTQYF. The full variable domain, its missing parts supplied by reference TRBV11-3 and TRBJ2-3, is EAGVVQSPRYKIIEKKQPVAFWCNPISGHNTLYWYLQNLGQGPELLIRYENEEAVDDSQLPKDRFSAERLKGVDSTLKIQPAELGDSAVYLCARPTTSTDTQYFGPGTRLTVL.

Regarding this clone: One end of the junction is discordant with germline, which a read error may explain. V gene TRBV2 combines with J gene TRBJ1-2; tentatively, D is TRBD1 (5 bases). Germline CDR1 reads SNHLY; CDR2 reads FYNNEI. CDR3 length equals 16 residues. The CDR3 protein is CARSLEAGGGSYGYTF. For the CDR3, the DNA is TGTGCCCGCAGTCTTGAAGCGGGGGGGGGTAGCTATGGCTACACCTTC.

CDR3 nucleotide sequence: TGTGCCAGCAGTTTGAGGGGATCCCTCTACAATGAGCAGTTCTTC. It is translated as CASSLRGSLYNEQFF. The V call is TRBV27, the J call TRBJ2-1, with D possibly being TRBD1 or TRBD2 (5 bases each). The V end lost 3 bases, the J end lost 3 bases, and 12 bases lay between the germline ends. The CDR3 loop spans 15 amino acids. Germline V gene data show CDR1 as MNHEY and CDR2 as SMNVEV (reference sequence).

The chain recombines TRBV4-2 with TRBJ2-7; a weak D match, TRBD2 (6 bases). This CDR3 has 12 amino acids. Germline V CDR1 and CDR2: LGHNA, YNFKEQ. V lost 3 bases and J 4 bases, leaving 7 bases between the germline ends. The CDR3 region is CASSQGTYEQYF. As DNA, the CDR3 is TGTGCCAGCAGCCAGGGGACTTACGAGCAGTACTTC.

The CDR3 spells CASSLLAGGEQFF. The CDR3 nucleotides read TGCGCCAGCAGCCTACTAGCGGGAGGGGAGCAGTTCTTC. V gene TRBV5-1 combines with J gene TRBJ2-1, with 13 bases that match TRBD2. The junction had 2 bases not matched to a gene; V was cut back by 4 bases and J by 10 bases. CDR1 SGHRS and CDR2 YFSETQ come from the germline V gene. The CDR3 has 13 residues. The full variable domain, its missing parts supplied by reference TRBV5-1 and TRBJ2-1, is KAGVTQTPRYLIKTRGQQVTLSCSPISGHRSVSWYQQTPGQGLQFLFEYFSETQRNKGNFPGRFSGRQFSNSRSEMNVSTLELGDSALYLCASSLLAGGEQFFGPGTRLTVL.

This chain links TRBV5-1 with TRBJ1-4; the D is unclear. Germline V CDR1 and CDR2: SGHRS, YFSETQ. The V gene lost 0 bases and the J gene lost 5 bases, with 5 bases spanning the gap. The CDR3 covers 13 residues. In DNA, the CDR3 is TGCGCCAGCAGCTTGGGAGCCAATGAAAAACTGTTTTTT. As protein: CASSLGANEKLFF.

This chain links TRBV7-9 with TRBJ2-7, with 10 bases that match TRBD1. The germline V gene encodes CDR1 SEHNR and CDR2 FQNEAQ (reference sequence). This CDR3 spans 15 amino acids. J lost 2 bases, V lost 1 base, and 2 bases had no gene match. CDR3 DNA sequence: TGTGCCAGCAGCTTAGGGACAGGGGGTCCCTACGAGCAGTACTTC. Translated, it gives CASSLGTGGPYEQYF.

Here the CDR3 reads CASSRGLAGENEQFF. As DNA, the CDR3 is TGCGCCAGCAGCCGAGGACTAGCGGGAGAGAATGAGCAGTTCTTC. The rearrangement links TRBV5-1 to TRBJ2-1, with 13 nucleotides matching TRBD2. Trimming cost V 4 bases and J 7 bases; bases outside gene matches: 5. The CDR3 is 15 residues long. CDR1 and CDR2 (germline): SGHRS, YFSETQ. Filled out from reference TRBV5-1 and TRBJ2-1, the complete variable domain reads KAGVTQTPRYLIKTRGQQVTLSCSPISGHRSVSWYQQTPGQGLQFLFEYFSETQRNKGNFPGRFSGRQFSNSRSEMNVSTLELGDSALYLCASSRGLAGENEQFFGPGTRLTVL.

The chain has TRBV7-9 and TRBJ2-7; 7 bases align to TRBD1. V gave up 1 base and J gave up 2 bases; unmatched junction bases: 8. The CDR3 is 16 residues long. Germline CDR1 is SEHNR and CDR2 is FQNEAQ (reference sequence). CDR3 DNA: TGTGCCAGCAGCTTAGGGGCAGGGGGAATCGCCTACGAGCAGTACTTC. Its protein is CASSLGAGGIAYEQYF.

The rearrangement joins TRBV11-2 to TRBJ2-7; no clear D gene. V was pared by 1 base and J by 7 bases, with 14 bases between. The CDR3 totals 14 residues. CDR1 and CDR2 from the germline V gene are SGHAT and FQNNGV. Written as DNA, the CDR3 is TGTGCCAGCAGCTTAGCGCCAGAAGTGGGAGAGCAGTACTTC. This encodes CASSLAPEVGEQYF.

This chain links TRBV6-1 with TRBJ1-3; D uncertain. The CDR3 is made up of 12 amino acids. Germline CDR1 MNHNS, CDR2 SASEGT. The ends were cut back, 2 bases at V and 14 bases at J, with 13 bases in the middle. CDR3 sequence reads: CASSELGSILYF. Written as DNA, the CDR3 is TGTGCCAGCAGTGAACTTGGCAGTATCTTATATTTT.

The genes are TRBV5-5 and TRBJ1-5; TRBD1 aligns across 7 bases. The CDR3 consists of 15 residues. Trimming took 5 bases from V and 1 from J; bases not matched to a gene: 6. Germline-derived CDR1 and CDR2 are SGHKS and YYEKEE (reference sequence). CDR3 bases: TGTGCCAGCAGTACAGGGGTGGTGAGCAATCAGCCCCAGCATTTT. The encoded protein is CASSTGVVSNQPQHF.

J is TRBJ2-1 and V is TRBV28, with D perhaps matching TRBD1 (7 bases). The germline V gene encodes CDR1 MDHEN and CDR2 SYDVKM. CDR3 length: 18 amino acids. The V end lost 0 bases, the J end lost 4 bases, and 19 bases lay between the germline ends. CDR3 nucleotide sequence: TGTGCCAGCAGTTTATGGGGACTCCGGGACAGCGAATACAATGAGCAGTTCTTC. Its translation is CASSLWGLRDSEYNEQFF.

This chain joins TRBV25-1 and TRBJ2-7; 7 bases agree with TRBD1. The trim removed 4 bases at V and 4 bases at J, leaving 4 bases unmatched. The V gene's germline CDR1 is MGHDK and CDR2 SYGVNS. This CDR3 has 13 residues. In nucleotides, the CDR3 is TGTGCCAGCAGTGCGTTCAGGGGGTACGAGCAGTACTTC. Encoded protein: CASSAFRGYEQYF.

The chain uses TRBV6-1 and TRBJ1-3, with TRBD1 as a possible D gene (6 bases). The germline gives CDR1 MNHNS, CDR2 SASEGT. The CDR3 is 16 amino acids. Between the trimmed V and J ends, which lost 4 bases and 2 bases, there was a span of 15 bases. The CDR3 bases are TGTGCCAGCAGTGGACGGGACACCCAGACTGGAAACACCATATATTTT. Translated: CASSGRDTQTGNTIYF.